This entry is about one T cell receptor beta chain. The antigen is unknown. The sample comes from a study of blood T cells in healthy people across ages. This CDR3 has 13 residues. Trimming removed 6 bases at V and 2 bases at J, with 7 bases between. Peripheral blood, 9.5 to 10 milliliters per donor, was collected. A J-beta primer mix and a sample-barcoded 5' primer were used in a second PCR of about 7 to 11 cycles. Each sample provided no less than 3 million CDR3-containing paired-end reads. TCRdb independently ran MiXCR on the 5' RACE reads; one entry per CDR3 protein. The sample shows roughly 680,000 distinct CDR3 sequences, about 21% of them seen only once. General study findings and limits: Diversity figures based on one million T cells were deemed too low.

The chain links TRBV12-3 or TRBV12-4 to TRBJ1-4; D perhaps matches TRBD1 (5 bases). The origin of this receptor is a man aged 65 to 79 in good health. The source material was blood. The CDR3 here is CASRQETNEKLFF. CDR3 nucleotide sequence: TGTGCCAGCAGACAGGAGACTAATGAAAAACTGTTTTTT.